The rows below give T cell receptor beta chains drawn from one sample of a study of long-term antiretroviral therapy in people with HIV. The protocol was immunoSEQ multiplex PCR, while the TCRdb copy is restricted to in-frame clones and leaves out a portion. The sample records about 11,000 clones, approximately 80% being singletons. This specimen was unsorted PBMCs, taken 1.2 years after starting antiretroviral therapy. The receptor set was obtained from a man aged 35 to 55 with HIV. The CDR3 runs from the conserved cysteine through the conserved F or W. Each record gives: clone size, V gene, J gene, D gene, CDR3 DNA, CDR3 protein. The D gene is left open where the match is weak. A clone size is listed for some rows: how often the clone was seen (once, few, many), or a class if it is expanded.

NA,TRBV4-2,TRBJ1-1,TRBD1,TGTGCCAGCAGCCAAGATCCTAGCGGGACAGGGGGCGAATTGACTGAAGCTTTCTTT,CASSQDPSGTGGELTEAFF
NA,TRBV5-8,TRBJ1-6,NA,TGTGCCAGCAGCTCGTCAGGGAATTCACCCCTCCACTTT,CASSSSGNSPLHF
NA,TRBV28,TRBJ1-4,NA,TGTGCCAGCAGTTTCTCAGGCGGGCGGAAAGATGAAAAACTGTTTTTT,CASSFSGGRKDEKLFF
once,TRBV18,TRBJ2-1,NA,TGTGCCAGCTCACCCACACAGGCTACCTACAATGAGCAGTTCTTC,CASSPTQATYNEQFF
NA,TRBV11-2,TRBJ1-1,NA,TGTGCCAGCAGCTTAGTTAGCACTGAAGCTTTCTTT,CASSLVSTEAFF
NA,TRBV15,TRBJ1-4,NA,TGTGCCACCAGCCGAGGGGCCGCAACTAATGAAAAACTGTTTTTT,CATSRGAATNEKLFF
NA,TRBV11-2,TRBJ2-4,NA,TGTGCCAGCAGCTTAGATCTTAGAGTTGGGATTCAGTACTTC,CASSLDLRVGIQYF
NA,TRBV6-5,TRBJ1-2,NA,TGTGCCAGCAGCCCTTCGTCCTACTATGGCTACACCTTC,CASSPSSYYGYTF
NA,TRBV4-3,TRBJ2-1,NA,TGCGCCAGCGGAAAGGACGGAAACAATGAGCAGTTCTTC,CASGKDGNNEQFF
NA,TRBV2,TRBJ1-5,NA,TGTGCCAGCAGTGAAGAGGGGACTCAGCCCCAGCATTTT,CASSEEGTQPQHF
NA,TRBV11-2,TRBJ2-3,NA,TGTGCCAGCAGCTTAGGTGAGGGGAAGACAGATACGCAGTATTTT,CASSLGEGKTDTQYF
NA,TRBV19,TRBJ1-3,NA,TGTGCCAGTACCCCCGGCTCTGGAAACACCATATATTTT,CASTPGSGNTIYF
NA,TRBV9,TRBJ2-1,TRBD1,TGTGCCAGCAGCCAAGGGGACAGGGACTACAATGAGCAGTTCTTC,CASSQGDRDYNEQFF
NA,TRBV19,TRBJ1-2,TRBD1,TGTGCCAGCTCTACAGGGGTCCCATATGGCTACACCTTC,CASSTGVPYGYTF
once,TRBV9,TRBJ2-7,TRBD1,TGTGCCAGCAGCACCGGGACAGGGGCCTACGAGCAGTACTTC,CASSTGTGAYEQYF
NA,TRBV13,TRBJ2-2,NA,TGTGCCAGCAGCTCCCGGGAGAGGGGGCGGTTCACCGGGGAGCTGTTTTTT,CASSSRERGRFTGELFF
NA,TRBV7-6,TRBJ1-4,TRBD1,TGTGCCAGCAGCCTCCAGGGGGGGAGAACTAATGAAAAACTGTTTTTT,CASSLQGGRTNEKLFF
NA,TRBV19,TRBJ2-4,NA,TGTGCCAGTAGTATAGGGGGACCCCTGAAGAGGGGGAAAAACATTCAGTACTTC,CASSIGGPLKRGKNIQYF
NA,TRBV15,TRBJ2-4,NA,TGTGCCACCACCGAGGGCAGTACCAAAAACATTCAGTACTTC,CATTEGSTKNIQYF
once,TRBV11-2,TRBJ1-5,TRBD1,TGTGCCAGCAGCTCGGACAGGGGTCAGCCCCAGCATTTT,CASSSDRGQPQHF
few,TRBV29-1,TRBJ1-1,NA,TGCAGCGGGTTAAAATTGAACACTGAAGCTTTCTTT,CSGLKLNTEAFF
once,TRBV9,TRBJ1-1,NA,TGTGCCAGCAGCGTAGGTGTGGGGGGCTTGGAAACTGAAGCTTTCTTT,CASSVGVGGLETEAFF
NA,TRBV7-2,TRBJ2-7,TRBD1,TGTGCCAGCAGCTTCCCAGACAGGGGCTACGAGCAGTACTTC,CASSFPDRGYEQYF
NA,TRBV6-1,TRBJ1-1,NA,TGTGCCAGCAGTCTATACAGGAACACTGAAGCTTTCTTT,CASSLYRNTEAFF
few,TRBV9,TRBJ1-2,NA,TGTGCCAGCAGCGAAACAGGGTCCGCCTATGGCTACACCTTC,CASSETGSAYGYTF
NA,TRBV5-1,TRBJ2-1,NA,TGCGCCAGCGGGACATACAATGAGCAGTTCTTC,CASGTYNEQFF
NA,TRBV2,TRBJ2-3,TRBD2,TGTGCCAGCAGTGAAGAACTAGCGGGGGTCACAGATACGCAGTATTTT,CASSEELAGVTDTQYF
NA,TRBV4-2,TRBJ2-2,TRBD2,TGTGCCAGCAGCCAACTAGCGGGGGGGCCTTACACCGGGGAGCTGTTTTTT,CASSQLAGGPYTGELFF